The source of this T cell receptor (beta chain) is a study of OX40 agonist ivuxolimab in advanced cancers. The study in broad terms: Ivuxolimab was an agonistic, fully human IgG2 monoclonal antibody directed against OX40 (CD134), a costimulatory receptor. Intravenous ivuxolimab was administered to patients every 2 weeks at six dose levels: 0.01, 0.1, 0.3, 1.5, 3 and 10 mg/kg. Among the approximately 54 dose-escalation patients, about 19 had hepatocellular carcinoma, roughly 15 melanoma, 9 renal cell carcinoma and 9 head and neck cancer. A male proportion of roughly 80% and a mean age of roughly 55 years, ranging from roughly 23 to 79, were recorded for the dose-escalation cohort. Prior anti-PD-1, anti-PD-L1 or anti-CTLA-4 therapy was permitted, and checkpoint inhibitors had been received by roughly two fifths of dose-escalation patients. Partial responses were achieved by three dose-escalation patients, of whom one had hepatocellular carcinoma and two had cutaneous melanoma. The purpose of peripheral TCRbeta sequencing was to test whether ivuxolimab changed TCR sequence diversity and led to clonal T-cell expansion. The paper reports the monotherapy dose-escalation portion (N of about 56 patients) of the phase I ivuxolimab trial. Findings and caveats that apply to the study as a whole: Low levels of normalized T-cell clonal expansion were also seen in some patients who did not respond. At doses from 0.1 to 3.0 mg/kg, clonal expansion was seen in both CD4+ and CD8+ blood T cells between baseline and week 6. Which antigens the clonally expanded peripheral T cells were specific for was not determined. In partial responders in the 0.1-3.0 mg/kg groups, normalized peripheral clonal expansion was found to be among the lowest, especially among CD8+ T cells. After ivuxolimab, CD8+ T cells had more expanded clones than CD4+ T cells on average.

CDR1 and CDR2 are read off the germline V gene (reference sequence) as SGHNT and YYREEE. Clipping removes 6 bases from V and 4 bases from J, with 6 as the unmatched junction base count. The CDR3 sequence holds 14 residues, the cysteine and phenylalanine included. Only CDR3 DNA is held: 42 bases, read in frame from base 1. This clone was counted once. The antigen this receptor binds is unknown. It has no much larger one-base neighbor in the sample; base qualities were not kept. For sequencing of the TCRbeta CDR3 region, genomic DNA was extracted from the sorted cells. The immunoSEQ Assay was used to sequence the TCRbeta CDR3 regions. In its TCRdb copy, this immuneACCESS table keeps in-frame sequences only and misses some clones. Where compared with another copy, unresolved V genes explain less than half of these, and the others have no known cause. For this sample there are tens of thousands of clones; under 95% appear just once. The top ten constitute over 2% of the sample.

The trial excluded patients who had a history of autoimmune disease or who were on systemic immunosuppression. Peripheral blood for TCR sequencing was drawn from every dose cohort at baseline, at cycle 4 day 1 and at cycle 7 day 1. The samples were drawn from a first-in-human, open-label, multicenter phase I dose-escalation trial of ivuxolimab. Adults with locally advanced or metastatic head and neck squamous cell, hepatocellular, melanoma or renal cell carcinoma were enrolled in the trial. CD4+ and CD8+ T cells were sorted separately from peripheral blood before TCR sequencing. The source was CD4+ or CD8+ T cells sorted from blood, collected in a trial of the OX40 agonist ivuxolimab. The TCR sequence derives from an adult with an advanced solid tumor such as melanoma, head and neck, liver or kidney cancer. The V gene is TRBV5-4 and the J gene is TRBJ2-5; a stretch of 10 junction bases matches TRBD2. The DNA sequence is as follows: TGTGCCAGCAAGCAGCGGGGGGGCGGAGAGACCCAGTACTTC. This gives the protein CASKQRGGGETQYF. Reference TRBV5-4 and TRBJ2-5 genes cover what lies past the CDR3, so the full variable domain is ETGVTQSPTHLIKTRGQQVTLRCSSQSGHNTVSWYQQALGQGPQFIFQYYREEENGRGNFPPRFSGLQFPNYSSELNVNALELDDSALYLCASKQRGGGETQYFGPGTRLLVL.